The source of this T cell receptor (beta chain) is a study of PD-1 blockade in classical Hodgkin lymphoma. Germline V gene data show CDR1 as SGHVS and CDR2 as FNYEAQ. The CDR3 has 17 amino acids. V shed 2 bases and J shed 3 bases, with 19 bases lying between them. Repertoires were generated with immunoSEQ multiplex PCR, while TCRdb's copy carries only in-frame clones and drops some. The repertoire holds 90,000 to 110,000 clones, roughly 87% seen once, with under 20% in the top ten. Time point denoted: cycle 4 day 1 (C4D1), after six to seven weeks of nivolumab. There was relapse after autologous stem cell transplantation in every patient, and there was variation in brentuximab vedotin exposure.

This TCR was sampled from a human donor with classical Hodgkin lymphoma. The rearrangement links TRBV7-6 to TRBJ1-1, with D uncertain. The input for sequencing was peripheral blood mononuclear cells (PBMCs), taken before the fourth cycle of nivolumab. The CDR3 loop is CASSLPVLGHSHTEAFF. DNA for the CDR3: TGTGCCAGCAGCTTACCGGTCTTAGGGCATAGCCACACTGAAGCTTTCTTT.